This T cell receptor beta chain derives from a study of blood T cell repertoires in COVID-19. Background on the study: Whether acute or convalescent, the COVID-19 samples came from the United States, Italy and Spain.

The CDR3 covers 17 residues. The germline V gene has CDR1 SEHNR and CDR2 FQNEAQ (reference sequence). The V gene end was trimmed by 8 bases and the J gene end by 4 bases; junction bases not matched to a gene: 12. The table came from immunoSEQ multiplex PCR; TCRdb's copy has only in-frame clones and leaves some out. The table records about 400,000 clones, about nine tenths of them present only once. Sequences were obtained from PBMCs or T cells enriched from blood (not recorded which). The genes are TRBV7-9 and TRBJ2-2, with 11 bases lining up with TRBD2. The TCR comes from a woman in her twenties or thirties who had recovered from COVID-19. The CDR3 DNA follows: TGTGCCAGCCCTAAACTAGCGGGAGAGTGGAGCACCGGGGAGCTGTTTTTT. As protein: CASPKLAGEWSTGELFF.